The T cell receptor (beta chain) under discussion was sequenced for a study of shared clonotypes between healthy human individuals (dated by TCRdb to 2019 to 2021). For context, the study as a whole: Three men and two women, aged 18 to 49 years, made up the cohort. For each donor, CD4 naive and CD4 memory were each given three plates, CD8 naive was given two plates, and CD8 memory was given one plate. To estimate repertoire size and how much clonotypes are shared between individuals, the study performed deep sequencing of blood TCR repertoires from five healthy adults. Libraries were prepared and TCR repertoires were sequenced by different laboratories using diverse techniques, in order to increase sequencing depth and limit assay-specific biases. Leukapheresis yielded between about 0.9 and 8.9 billion PBMCs per donor. General conclusions and limits of the study: Only blood was sampled, and tissue TCR repertoires likely differ from those in blood. Compared with non-shared clonotypes, clonotypes shared by all four sorted-subset donors had higher generation probabilities. Naive subsets generally had larger estimated clonotype richness than memory subsets did. About 4.5% of naive CD4, 3.5% of naive CD8, 2% to 2.5% of memory CD4, and less than 0.45% of memory CD8 clonotypes were shared across several donors. Because the study included only a small number of donors, the genetic and exposure-history diversity represented was limited. Pairwise subsampling indicated that sequencing depth was expected to affect the degree of clonotype sharing among donors. Rarefaction of sorted-subset datasets indicated incomplete sequencing despite the large sequencing depth.

As concerns this clone: Its antigen remains undetermined. No much larger clonotype is one base removed from it; base qualities were not supplied.

From its cysteine to its phenylalanine, the CDR3 spans 15 amino acids. CDR3 DNA is the only sequence kept; it has 45 bases, read in frame from the first base. The trim is 4 bases for V and 7 bases for J, with a gap of 17 bases between the germline ends. CDR1 and CDR2, looked up from the germline V gene (reference sequence), are MNHEY and SMNVEV. Using the deep immunoSEQ assay, TCR CDR3 regions were amplified from genomic DNA by multiplex PCR. Genomic DNA extracted from each cell subset was distributed evenly over all wells of several immunoSEQ 96-well plates, and each plate served as one replicate. Each replicate PCR for sorted subsets received roughly 0.2 ug genomic DNA, equal to about 30,000 T cell genomes. Purified libraries were quantified with a Qubit 3.0 fluorometer, sized on a Bioanalyzer 2100, and re-quantified with the KAPA Library Quantification kit. Every immunoSEQ 96-well plate was sequenced on a dedicated single-read 150-cycle Illumina NextSeq 550 flow cell. The published analysis was carried out like this. Because only junctional sequences without quality scores were contained in the immunoSEQ output, filtering matching that applied to full-length reads could not be performed. Sequences were annotated with PyIR, a Python wrapper for IgBLAST v1.9, and V/J genes and CDR3 were assigned using IMGT germline references. Any read was removed if the V/J assignment was weak (E-value above 1e-6), the CDR3 was missing, or the read contained stop codons, out-of-frame junctions, or ambiguous translated residues. A V3J clonotype was defined by an identical inferred V gene, J gene, and CDR3 amino acid sequence. Percentage overlap between repertoires was calculated by dividing the number of shared unique clonotypes by the size of the smaller repertoire. Repertoire richness was assessed with RTK rarefaction, the Chao1 estimator, and Recon v2.1 estimates of unobserved clonotypes. Generation probabilities for all TCRbeta clonotypes obtained by the gDNA method from a handful of donors were computed using OLGA. Sourced from immuneACCESS, this table was stored by TCRdb with only in-frame sequences that have V and J called. A share of the clones is absent; for the studies checked, an unresolved V gene accounts for under half, and the remainder has no known explanation. The DNA was the basis for D and trimming; V, J and clone size are from that table. The sample table shows about 1,800,000 clones, and about 95% are seen once. 1% to 1.5% of the sample is held by the ten biggest clonotypes.

CD8 naive samples were CD45RO-negative cells positively selected for CCR7, giving a CD45RA+CCR7+ population that excluded TemRA cells. The donors were healthy, HIV-negative adults with no recently reported acute infections or vaccinations. Every donor was a Caucasian adult residing in Nashville, Tennessee, USA. Blood was collected by leukapheresis, and PBMCs were isolated by Ficoll-Histopaque density gradient centrifugation and then cryopreserved in liquid nitrogen vapor phase. Purity and quantity of every magnetically sorted T cell population were checked by analytical flow cytometry. Each sorted fraction had its genomic DNA isolated and then quantified by UV absorbance on a Nanodrop 2000c.

The sequence joins TRBV27 to TRBJ2-1; TRBD2 is a weak D gene call, 5 bases matching. The specimen was naive CD8+ T cells sorted from blood. The cell subset or site label, as the study defines it: CD45RA+CCR7+. This TCR came from a man between 18 and 35 years old in good health. CDR3 loop: CASSSDVERRNEQFF. The DNA sequence follows: TGTGCCAGCAGTTCCGACGTCGAGAGGAGGAATGAGCAGTTCTTC.